The 30 T cell receptor beta chains given below trace back to one sample, sequenced in a study of control samples from healthy donors and cancer patients. TCRdb's copy holds only in-frame clones and misses some; the assay was immunoSEQ multiplex PCR. The profile shows 390,000 or so clones, around 90% of them singletons. The sample taken for sequencing was PBMCs. The receptors were sampled from a man in his forties with head and neck cancer.

This chain joins TRBV28 and TRBJ1-2; possible D gene TRBD1, 5 bases. Per germline, CDR1 MDHEN and CDR2 SYDVKM. CDR3 length equals 16 residues. Trimming removed 5 bases at V and 4 bases at J, with 20 bases between. The CDR3 region has the DNA TGTGCCAGCAGTCCATTCCTAGAGAACAGGCTCTATGGCTACACCTTC. It translates to CASSPFLENRLYGYTF.

V is TRBV9 and J is TRBJ2-5, with 7 bases identical to TRBD1. This CDR3 region has 15 residues. Germline CDR1 and CDR2: SGDLS and YYNGEE. The V and J ends lost 4 bases and 5 bases, in that order; junction bases with no gene match: 11. CDR3 nucleotide sequence: TGTGCCAGCAGCTTGAGACCGGGACAGCCGGAGACCCAGTACTTC. It translates to CASSLRPGQPETQYF. Variable domain in full (rest from reference TRBV9 and TRBJ2-5): DSGVTQTPKHLITATGQRVTLRCSPRSGDLSVYWYQQSLDQGLQFLIQYYNGEERAKGNILERFSAQQFPDLHSELNLSSLELGDSALYFCASSLRPGQPETQYFGPGTRLLVL.

V is TRBV10-3 and J is TRBJ2-7; D not certain. CDR1 ENHRY and CDR2 SYGVKD come from the germline V gene. Trimming pared 3 bases from V and 0 bases from J, leaving 9 bases between. The CDR3 covers 14 residues. CDR3 residues: CAISDGPDSYEQYF. In nucleotides, the CDR3 is TGTGCCATCAGTGACGGCCCAGACTCCTACGAGCAGTACTTC.

The CDR3 bases are TGTGCCAGCAGCTTAATACCGGGACAGGGTAACGAGCAGTACTTC. This encodes CASSLIPGQGNEQYF. This sequence joins TRBV7-3 and TRBJ2-7; 9 positions match TRBD1. The CDR3 is 15 residues long. V was pared by 1 base and J by 5 bases, with 6 bases of the junction left unmatched. From germline, CDR1 is SGHTA and CDR2 FQGTGA.

V gene TRBV7-3 combines with J gene TRBJ2-1; 7 bases fit TRBD1. CDR1 and CDR2 (germline): SGHTA, FQGTGA. The CDR3 contains 14 residues. J gave up 6 bases and V 5 bases, and 7 bases lay outside the gene matches. CDR3 protein: CASSPDRAPNEQFF. In nucleotides, the CDR3 is TGTGCCAGCAGCCCCGACAGGGCCCCCAATGAGCAGTTCTTC. Based on the CDR3 plus reference TRBV7-3 and TRBJ2-1, the full variable domain is GAGVSQTPSNKVTEKGKYVELRCDPISGHTALYWYRQSLGQGPEFLIYFQGTGAADDSGLPNDRFFAVRPEGSVSTLKIQRTERGDSAVYLCASSPDRAPNEQFFGPGTRLTVL.

The genes are TRBV19 and TRBJ1-6, with D tentatively TRBD1 (5 bases). V was clipped by 5 bases and J by 12 bases, with 17 bases between them. The CDR3 covers 14 residues. Germline V gene data show CDR1 as LNHDA and CDR2 as SQIVND (reference sequence). The chain's CDR3 is CASSSRGDGRPLHF. DNA for the CDR3: TGTGCCAGTAGTTCACGGGGGGACGGTCGACCCCTCCACTTT.

This clone was observed once. The chain employs TRBV18 and TRBJ2-7, with 8 bases lining up with TRBD1. This CDR3 contains 13 residues. Losses at the gene ends were 3 bases for V and 3 bases for J; bases not matched to a gene: 1. The germline gives CDR1 KGHSH, CDR2 LQKENI. The CDR3 DNA is TGTGCCAGCTCACCTACAGGGGGCTACGAGCAGTACTTC. Translated: CASSPTGGYEQYF.

The chain links TRBV28 to TRBJ1-1; D gene uncertain. Germline CDR1 reads MDHEN; CDR2 reads SYDVKM. With 7 bases removed from V and 0 bases from J, the gap between germline ends came to 6 bases. This CDR3 region has 12 residues. CDR3 coding DNA: TGTGCCAGCACTACGGTGAACACTGAAGCTTTCTTT. Protein: CASTTVNTEAFF.

This clone was seen a few times. The chain employs TRBV28 and TRBJ1-5, with a tentative D call TRBD1 (6 bases). Trimming stripped 1 base from V and 2 bases from J, with 9 bases between. The CDR3 runs 15 residues. Germline loops: CDR1 MDHEN, CDR2 SYDVKM. CDR3 coding DNA: TGTGCCAGCAGTTTATACAGGGCTGGCAATCAGCCCCAGCATTTT. Amino acid sequence: CASSLYRAGNQPQHF.

This chain links TRBV24-1 with TRBJ1-2; perhaps TRBD1 as D (6 bases). CDR1 is KGHDR, CDR2 SFDVKD, per germline. The CDR3 is 15 residues long. V was clipped by 4 bases and J by 8 bases, with 19 bases between them. The CDR3 here is CATSDPPGGGEGYTF. The CDR3 bases are TGTGCCACCAGTGACCCCCCGGGGGGGGGCGAGGGCTACACCTTC.

The V gene is TRBV28, the J gene TRBJ1-1; the D gene is possibly TRBD1 (5 bases). Trimming pared 3 bases from V and 6 bases from J, leaving 14 bases between. CDR1 and CDR2 from the germline V gene are MDHEN and SYDVKM. CDR3 length: 14 residues. CDR3: CASSFEWGSAEAFF. For the CDR3, the DNA is TGTGCCAGCAGTTTTGAGTGGGGGTCGGCTGAAGCTTTCTTT.

This sequence joins TRBV27 and TRBJ1-1; no firm D call. The V gene's germline CDR1 is MNHEY and CDR2 SMNVEV (reference sequence). This CDR3 spans 12 amino acids. V was trimmed by 5 bases and J by 5 bases, leaving 9 bases between them. CDR3 sequence (DNA): TGTGCCAGCAGTGCCTCGGGTACTGAAGCTTTCTTT. Translation: CASSASGTEAFF.

This clone showed up just once. V gene TRBV28 combines with J gene TRBJ2-6; D unclear. The CDR3 length is 15 residues. Trimming removed 6 bases from V and 0 bases from J, with 9 bases in between. Germline assignment: CDR1 MDHEN and CDR2 SYDVKM. The DNA for the CDR3 is TGTGCCAGCAGCCCCCTAAGCTCTGGGGCCAACGTCCTGACTTTC. Protein: CASSPLSSGANVLTF.

J is TRBJ1-5 and V is TRBV5-1, with a tentative D call TRBD1 (5 bases). CDR1 is SGHRS and CDR2 is YFSETQ in the germline V gene. This CDR3 has 18 amino acids. The V end lost 0 bases, the J end lost 1 base, and 17 bases lay between the germline ends. Here the CDR3 reads CASSLAARGTGSNQPQHF. The CDR3, as DNA: TGCGCCAGCAGCTTGGCCGCGCGGGGGACCGGGAGCAATCAGCCCCAGCATTTT.

The gene calls are TRBV5-1 and TRBJ2-3; TRBD1 agrees at 7 bases. The CDR3 consists of 15 residues. V lost 0 bases and J lost 1; bases outside the gene matches: 2. The germline V gene encodes CDR1 SGHRS and CDR2 YFSETQ. The CDR3 loop reads CASSLGDRRTDTQYF. CDR3 nucleotides: TGCGCCAGCAGCTTGGGGGACAGACGCACAGATACGCAGTATTTT. Using reference TRBV5-1 and TRBJ2-3 for the parts outside the CDR3, the full variable domain is KAGVTQTPRYLIKTRGQQVTLSCSPISGHRSVSWYQQTPGQGLQFLFEYFSETQRNKGNFPGRFSGRQFSNSRSEMNVSTLELGDSALYLCASSLGDRRTDTQYFGPGTRLTVL.

The chain joins TRBV4-2 to TRBJ1-1; D is possibly TRBD1 (6 bases). Looked up from germline, CDR1 is LGHNA and CDR2 is YNFKEQ. The V gene lost 1 base and the J gene lost 7 bases, with 13 bases spanning the gap. CDR3 length equals 14 residues. The CDR3 sequence: CASSQVGGQIEAFF. The CDR3 DNA is TGTGCCAGCAGCCAAGTCGGCGGACAGATTGAAGCTTTCTTT.

For this clone: Other DNA sequences within the sample encode an identical CDR3. The chain carries TRBV9 and TRBJ2-1; no firm D call. Looked up from germline, CDR1 is SGDLS and CDR2 is YYNGEE. CDR3 length equals 13 residues. Trimming removed 4 bases at V and 6 bases at J, with 11 bases between. DNA of the CDR3: TGTGCCAGCAGCCCCCCGGTCGGCAATGAGCAGTTCTTC. Its translation is CASSPPVGNEQFF. The full variable domain, with the rest looked up from reference TRBV9 and TRBJ2-1, is DSGVTQTPKHLITATGQRVTLRCSPRSGDLSVYWYQQSLDQGLQFLIQYYNGEERAKGNILERFSAQQFPDLHSELNLSSLELGDSALYFCASSPPVGNEQFFGPGTRLTVL.

The V call is TRBV13, the J call TRBJ2-7; the match to TRBD2 covers 8 bases. This CDR3 region has 15 residues. Germline CDR1 reads PRHDT; CDR2 reads FYEKMQ (reference sequence). Trimming cost V 0 bases and J 4 bases; bases outside gene matches: 5. The CDR3 sequence: CASSLGSRGGYEQYF. Here the CDR3 DNA reads TGTGCCAGCAGCTTAGGGTCTCGGGGGGGATACGAGCAGTACTTC.

The V gene is TRBV9, the J gene TRBJ2-7; 8 nucleotides line up with TRBD1. The CDR3 covers 16 residues. Germline trimming cut 0 bases from V and 5 bases from J; bases unmatched to any gene: 10. CDR1 is SGDLS, CDR2 YYNGEE, per germline. The CDR3 DNA follows: TGTGCCAGCAGCGTAGGCTGGCAGGGGGCTCCCCACGAGCAGTACTTC. It encodes CASSVGWQGAPHEQYF.

V and J are TRBV6-5 and TRBJ1-2; TRBD1 might be the D (6 bases). Germline values: CDR1 MNHEY, CDR2 SVGAGI. V lost 2 bases and J lost 8, with 15 bases in between. The CDR3 length is 14 residues. This chain's CDR3 is CASSYPQGRGGYTF. The CDR3 bases are TGTGCCAGCAGTTACCCTCAGGGGCGGGGAGGCTACACCTTC.

The chain recombines TRBV27 with TRBJ2-5; a weak D match, TRBD2 (6 bases). The V end lost 5 bases, the J end lost 0 bases, and 13 bases lay between the germline ends. Per the germline V gene, CDR1 is MNHEY and CDR2 is SMNVEV (reference sequence). The CDR3 spans 15 residues. The CDR3 sequence: CASSPGLGDQETQYF. The DNA for the CDR3 is TGTGCCAGCAGTCCGGGACTCGGGGACCAAGAGACCCAGTACTTC.

The chain combines TRBV6-5 with TRBJ1-3, with D unclear. The CDR3 is made up of 13 amino acids. Germline values: CDR1 MNHEY, CDR2 SVGAGI. V dropped 6 bases and J dropped 1 base, with 7 bases sitting between them. CDR3 in DNA: TGTGCCAGCAGGGTCCCTTCTGGAAACACCATATATTTT. Amino acid sequence: CASRVPSGNTIYF.

Points on this clone: The same CDR3 is also encoded by other DNA sequences in this sample. The rearrangement links TRBV9 to TRBJ1-1; no reliable D call. The germline gives CDR1 SGDLS, CDR2 YYNGEE. The V end was cut by 0 bases, the J end by 3 bases, with 9 bases between. This CDR3 comprises 14 residues. Written as DNA, the CDR3 is TGTGCCAGCAGCGTAGAGGGTGGGGACACTGAAGCTTTCTTT. Translated: CASSVEGGDTEAFF.

J is TRBJ2-6 and V is TRBV12-3 or TRBV12-4; D ambiguous. The V end lost 6 bases, the J end lost 1 base, and 4 bases lay between the germline ends. The CDR3 contains 13 residues. The CDR3 nucleotides read TGTGCCAGCAGAGGATCTGGGGCCAACGTCCTGACTTTC. Its translation is CASRGSGANVLTF.

This clone was observed once. The identical CDR3 is also encoded by other nucleotide sequences in the sample. The V call is TRBV7-3, the J call TRBJ2-5; 9 bases line up with TRBD2. The CDR3 extends over 15 amino acids. Germline V gives CDR1 SGHTA, CDR2 FQGTGA. The V gene end was trimmed by 2 bases and the J gene end by 3 bases; junction bases not matched to a gene: 4. The CDR3 nucleotides read TGTGCCAGCAGCTTAGCGGGAGGGCCGGAAGAGACCCAGTACTTC. It codes for CASSLAGGPEETQYF.

The chain is built from TRBV19 and TRBJ1-4, with 7 bases lining up with TRBD1. V was clipped by 6 bases and J by 7 bases; unmatched bases: 8. This CDR3 spans 14 amino acids. The V gene's germline CDR1 is LNHDA and CDR2 SQIVND (reference sequence). The CDR3 sequence is CASSRQGGAEKLFF. In DNA, the CDR3 is TGTGCCAGTAGCCGACAGGGAGGGGCTGAAAAACTGTTTTTT.

The gene calls are TRBV4-3 and TRBJ1-6; possibly TRBD1 for D (5 bases). Trimming removed 4 bases from V and 6 bases from J, with 31 bases in between. The germline V gene has CDR1 LGHNA and CDR2 YSLEER. This CDR3 has 21 amino acids. This chain's CDR3 is CASSRLLGRNQGDEFNSPLHF. In DNA form, the CDR3 reads TGCGCCAGCAGCCGCCTGTTGGGCAGGAACCAAGGGGACGAGTTTAATTCACCCCTCCACTTT.

The chain links TRBV30 to TRBJ1-1; 7 nucleotides line up with TRBD1. Germline V CDR1 and CDR2: GTSNPN, SVGIG (reference sequence). The CDR3 runs to 15 residues. Trimming at V came to 0 bases and at J to 4 bases, leaving 8 bases not matched to a gene. CDR3 in DNA: TGTGCCTGGAGTGTACCAGGGGGACTGGTCACTGAAGCTTTCTTT. This sequence encodes CAWSVPGGLVTEAFF.

The chain joins TRBV12-5 to TRBJ2-7; no reliable D call. This CDR3 is built from 13 residues. V was trimmed by 4 bases and J by 2 bases, leaving 9 bases between them. CDR1 is LGHNT and CDR2 is FRNRAP in the germline V gene. The DNA for the CDR3 is TGTGCTAGTGGTTCCCTAAGCGCCTACGAGCAGTACTTC. It codes for CASGSLSAYEQYF.

V usage is TRBV18 and J usage is TRBJ2-6; D tentatively fits TRBD1 or TRBD2 (5 bases each). V gave up 3 bases and J gave up 0 bases, with 15 bases separating them. The CDR3 loop spans 18 amino acids. From germline, CDR1 is KGHSH and CDR2 LQKENI. CDR3 sequence reads: CASSPRDGVYSGANVLTF. In DNA form, the CDR3 reads TGTGCCAGCTCACCTCGGGACGGGGTCTACTCTGGGGCCAACGTCCTGACTTTC.